The 30 T cell receptor beta chains presented below share a single source sample, sequenced in a study of T cell repertoires in cytomegalovirus infection. TCRdb ran MiXCR on the reads and lists one entry per CDR3 protein. The sample carries roughly 280,000 distinct CDR3 sequences, 20% to 25% recorded once. No antigen has been assigned to these receptors. The source was cultured PBMCs, collected from culture after CMV antigen stimulation. The receptors derive from a human donor in good health (CMV status not recorded). Some clones in this sample may be carry-over from other donors' samples.

At least ten counts were recorded for this clonotype. The V and J genes are TRBV7-7 and TRBJ1-1; a possible D gene is TRBD1 (5 bases). V lost 5 bases to trimming and J lost 2 bases, with 9 bases between them. The V gene's germline CDR1 is SSHAT and CDR2 FNYEAQ (reference sequence). The CDR3 length is 13 residues. The CDR3 is CASSRGVNTEAFF. The CDR3 DNA sequence: TGTGCCAGCAGCCGGGGGGTAAACACTGAAGCTTTCTTT.

This clonotype was seen a few times. The V gene is TRBV24-1, the J gene TRBJ2-3, with TRBD2 matching 9 bases. Germline trimming cut 2 bases from V and 2 bases from J; bases unmatched to any gene: 4. CDR1 and CDR2 from the germline V gene are KGHDR and SFDVKD. The CDR3 has 16 residues. The CDR3 here is CATSDSRTSDTDTQYF. The CDR3 nucleotides read TGTGCCACCAGTGATTCCCGGACTAGCGACACAGATACGCAGTATTTT.

The chain uses TRBV19 and TRBJ2-1, with 9 nucleotides matching TRBD2. The CDR3 spans 17 residues. Germline trimming cut 3 bases from V and 8 bases from J; bases unmatched to any gene: 14. Germline V gives CDR1 LNHDA, CDR2 SQIVND (reference sequence). The CDR3 is CASSIPRGSGRRDEQFF. CDR3 DNA sequence: TGTGCCAGTAGTATCCCTCGGGGTAGCGGGAGAAGGGATGAGCAGTTCTTC.

The V call is TRBV5-5, the J call TRBJ2-1; no firm D call. Per the germline V gene, CDR1 is SGHKS and CDR2 is YYEKEE (reference sequence). The CDR3 totals 15 residues. Trimming removed 0 bases at V and 4 bases at J, with 11 bases between. For the CDR3, the DNA is TGTGCCAGCAGCTTGGCCACGGCGATATACAATGAGCAGTTCTTC. This translates into CASSLATAIYNEQFF.

This clonotype appeared a single time. The V gene is TRBV9, the J gene TRBJ1-4, with D tentatively TRBD1 (6 bases). The germline V gene has CDR1 SGDLS and CDR2 YYNGEE. CDR3 length: 15 amino acids. V was cut by 4 bases and J by 8 bases, with 18 bases left in between. Here the CDR3 reads CASSNGTNLREKLFF. For the CDR3, the DNA is TGTGCCAGCAGCAATGGGACAAACCTTCGGGAAAAACTGTTTTTT.

Many counts were recorded for this clonotype. This chain joins TRBV7-2 and TRBJ1-6; D remains ambiguous. The CDR3 extends over 13 amino acids. V dropped 5 bases and J dropped 8 bases, with 10 bases sitting between them. Germline lookup yields CDR1 SGHTA and CDR2 FQGNSA. This chain's CDR3 is CASSAPGYSPLHF. CDR3 DNA: TGTGCCAGCAGCGCCCCCGGGTATTCACCCCTCCACTTT.

CDR3 residues: CASSLGTGGSGVDTQYF. CDR3 nucleotides: TGTGCCAGCAGCTTAGGGACAGGGGGATCCGGTGTAGATACGCAGTATTTT. The chain employs TRBV7-2 and TRBJ2-3; 10 bases are a match to TRBD1. Trimming cost V 1 base and J 5 bases; bases outside gene matches: 9. The germline CDR1 and CDR2 sequences are SGHTA and FQGNSA. The CDR3 has 17 residues.

This clonotype was counted ten times or more. V usage is TRBV7-6 and J usage is TRBJ2-3; 8 bases line up with TRBD2. The ends lost 1 base at V and 6 bases at J; junction bases unmatched: 18. The CDR3 extends over 19 amino acids. Germline V gene lookup returns CDR1 SGHVS and CDR2 FNYEAQ. The CDR3 DNA sequence: TGTGCCAGCAGCTTAGGCCTAGCGGGCGTGCCATCACTTGGGGATACGCAGTATTTT. Translating gives CASSLGLAGVPSLGDTQYF.

Many counts were recorded for this clonotype. The chain employs TRBV7-3 and TRBJ2-1, with TRBD1 identical over 9 bases. Trimming cost V 3 bases and J 3 bases; bases outside gene matches: 3. Germline lookup yields CDR1 SGHTA and CDR2 FQGTGA. The CDR3 has 15 amino acids. CDR3 in DNA: TGTGCCAGCAGCTTCGACAGGGGGGTCTACAATGAGCAGTTCTTC. It yields the protein CASSFDRGVYNEQFF.

As for this clonotype: This sequence may be a read error, since a much larger clone differs from it by one base. The gene calls are TRBV12-3 or TRBV12-4 and TRBJ1-5; D is undetermined. The CDR3 is 14 amino acids. The DNA for the CDR3 is TGTGCCAGCAGTCTTAGGAATAGCAATCACCCCCAGCATTTT. Protein product: CASSLRNSNHPQHF.

This chain links TRBV23-1 with TRBJ2-7; 11 nucleotides line up with TRBD1. Being an ORF, TRBV23-1 has a function that is uncertain. J lost 6 bases, V lost 0 bases, and 16 bases had no gene match. This CDR3 has 19 residues. The CDR3 sequence: CASSQSTGEEGQGVCEQYF. CDR3 DNA: TGCGCCAGCAGTCAATCGACGGGTGAAGAGGGACAGGGGGTCTGCGAGCAGTACTTC.

This clonotype came up a few times. The V and J genes are TRBV27 and TRBJ1-1; no clear D gene. CDR3 length: 11 residues. V dropped 4 bases and J dropped 7 bases, with 7 bases sitting between them. Germline V gives CDR1 MNHEY, CDR2 SMNVEV (reference sequence). This CDR3 is CASSSYSEAFF. CDR3 DNA sequence: TGTGCCAGCAGTTCGTACAGTGAAGCTTTCTTT.

This clonotype was picked up a small number of times. This rearrangement joins TRBV4-1 to TRBJ1-1; D is undetermined. This CDR3 is 13 amino acids long. The germline V gene has CDR1 MGHRA and CDR2 YSYEKL. V lost 4 bases, J lost 8 bases, and 14 bases lay in between. Written as DNA, the CDR3 is TGCGCCAGCAGCCTCCGCCGAGAAATGGAAGCTTTCTTT. It translates to CASSLRREMEAFF.

The chain couples TRBV7-4 to TRBJ1-1, with D possibly matching TRBD1 (5 bases). CDR1 is SGHVT, CDR2 SQSDAQ, per germline. There are 14 residues in the CDR3. The V gene lost 4 bases and the J gene lost 12 bases, with 21 bases spanning the gap. CDR3 bases: TGTGCCAGCAGCTGGGGGGACCCACGGCTTGGGACTTTCTTT. This translates into CASSWGDPRLGTFF.

The V and J genes are TRBV7-3 and TRBJ2-1; 12 nucleotides line up with TRBD2. Germline V lookup: CDR1 SGHTA, CDR2 FQGTGA. The V segment lost 5 bases and the J segment 7 bases; nucleotides outside the gene matches: 6. The CDR3 covers 15 residues. The CDR3 region is CASSPTSGSINEQFF. The CDR3 coding sequence is TGTGCCAGCAGCCCGACTAGCGGGAGTATTAATGAGCAGTTCTTC.

CDR3: CASTHGRNYGYTF. The DNA of the CDR3 is TGTGCCAGCACCCATGGACGGAACTATGGCTACACCTTC. The chain links TRBV12-3 or TRBV12-4 to TRBJ1-2, with D unclear. The CDR3 consists of 13 residues. Trimming left V 7 bases short and J 2 bases short, with 11 bases between.

This clonotype was picked up a small number of times. The chain recombines TRBV5-4 with TRBJ2-2; no reliable D call. V was trimmed by 0 bases and J by 0 bases, leaving 6 bases between them. This CDR3 comprises 15 residues. Germline V lookup: CDR1 SGHNT, CDR2 YYREEE (reference sequence). This CDR3 is CASSLGTPNTGELFF. In nucleotides, the CDR3 is TGTGCCAGCAGCTTGGGAACCCCGAACACCGGGGAGCTGTTTTTT.

A few counts support this clonotype. The chain uses TRBV11-3 and TRBJ2-3, with D possibly matching TRBD2 (5 bases). The CDR3 is 14 residues long. Trimming stripped 5 bases from V and 6 bases from J, with 15 bases between. The germline CDR1 and CDR2 sequences are SGHNT and YENEEA. Written as DNA, the CDR3 is TGTGCCAGCAGCCCATTTGGGAGAGGGGATACGCAGTATTTT. This codes for CASSPFGRGDTQYF.

This clonotype was counted between two and nine times. V gene TRBV19 combines with J gene TRBJ2-2, with TRBD1 as a possible D gene (6 bases). This CDR3 has 18 residues. Trimming took 4 bases from V and 0 from J, leaving 18 bases between them. Germline V lookup: CDR1 LNHDA, CDR2 SQIVND (reference sequence). The CDR3 here is CASSRAWGRLTNTGELFF. CDR3 nucleotide sequence: TGTGCCAGTAGTAGAGCGTGGGGGCGCCTAACGAACACCGGGGAGCTGTTTTTT. Filled out from reference TRBV19 and TRBJ2-2, the complete variable domain reads DGGITQSPKYLFRKEGQNVTLSCEQNLNHDAMYWYRQDPGQGLRLIYYSQIVNDFQKGDIAEGYSVSREKKESFPLTVTSAQKNPTAFYLCASSRAWGRLTNTGELFFGEGSRLTVL.

This clonotype was seen more than once but under ten times. This chain links TRBV6-2 or TRBV6-3 with TRBJ2-4; maybe TRBD2 (6 bases). Germline CDR1 is MNHEY and CDR2 is SVGEGT. There are 15 residues in the CDR3. Trimming left V 6 bases short and J 6 bases short, with 18 bases between. DNA of the CDR3: TGTGCCAGCAGAAATACGCTGCGGGGAATAAACATTCAGTACTTC. It is translated as CASRNTLRGINIQYF.

This clonotype has a count of ten or more. The CDR3 is CASSFYQSPTDTQYF. The CDR3 region has the DNA TGTGCCAGCAGTTTTTACCAATCCCCCACAGATACGCAGTATTTT. V is TRBV12-3 or TRBV12-4 and J is TRBJ2-3; D unresolved. This CDR3 has 15 amino acids. V lost 3 bases and J lost 2, with 12 bases in between.

This clonotype was seen repeatedly, ten times or more. The chain is built from TRBV7-9 and TRBJ2-1; 7 bases agree with TRBD1. The CDR3 totals 16 residues. Germline CDR1 and CDR2: SEHNR and FQNEAQ (reference sequence). J was trimmed by 1 base and V by 5 bases; bases with no gene match: 8. CDR3 nucleotides: TGTGCCAGCAGCCCAGCGGCCAGGGGGTCCTACAATGAGCAGTTCTTC. This gives the protein CASSPAARGSYNEQFF.

This clonotype was counted between two and nine times. The chain has TRBV7-3 and TRBJ2-3; TRBD1 matches 9 bases. Germline CDR1 reads SGHTA; CDR2 reads FQGTGA. This CDR3 comprises 17 residues. With V trimmed by 5 bases and J by 1 base, 10 bases remained unmatched. DNA for the CDR3: TGTGCCAGCAGCCCAGGGACAGGGCCTTACCGCACAGATACGCAGTATTTT. Translated: CASSPGTGPYRTDTQYF.

This clonotype occurred many times. The chain links TRBV7-9 to TRBJ2-5; D might be TRBD2 (6 bases). The germline V gene has CDR1 SEHNR and CDR2 FQNEAQ (reference sequence). CDR3 length: 14 residues. Trimming pared 2 bases from V and 5 bases from J, leaving 12 bases between. This CDR3 is CASSLFGGTETQYF. The CDR3 DNA follows: TGTGCCAGCAGCTTATTTGGCGGGACGGAGACCCAGTACTTC.

The J gene is TRBJ2-7, the V gene TRBV6-5; D is unresolved. Germline CDR1 reads MNHEY; CDR2 reads SVGAGI. With 0 bases removed from V and 1 base from J, the gap between germline ends came to 19 bases. The CDR3 runs to 18 residues. The CDR3 reads CASSYSWRHPRKSYEQYF. CDR3 nucleotide sequence: TGTGCCAGCAGTTACTCGTGGCGGCACCCCAGGAAATCCTACGAGCAGTACTTC.

In this sample, this clonotype turned up many times. The chain has TRBV6-5 and TRBJ2-2; TRBD2 matches 8 bases. Germline assignment: CDR1 MNHEY and CDR2 SVGAGI. The CDR3 contains 15 residues. J was trimmed by 4 bases and V by 2 bases; bases with no gene match: 3. CDR3 sequence (DNA): TGTGCCAGCAGTTACGGGGCGGGGGGCACCGGGGAGCTGTTTTTT. Protein sequence: CASSYGAGGTGELFF.

Only a few counts were recorded for this clonotype. Written as DNA, the CDR3 is TGTGCCAGCAGCTTTACTTATGGCCGTGAAGCTTTCTTT. Protein product: CASSFTYGREAFF. The V gene is TRBV7-2, the J gene TRBJ1-1; D not certain. The V end was cut by 3 bases, the J end by 7 bases, with 12 bases between. The germline V gene has CDR1 SGHTA and CDR2 FQGNSA. CDR3 length: 13 amino acids.

This chain uses TRBV4-1 with TRBJ1-1, with D hard to call. Per the germline V gene, CDR1 is MGHRA and CDR2 is YSYEKL. The CDR3 loop spans 12 amino acids. Trimming removed 1 base from V and 5 bases from J, with 5 bases in between. The CDR3 reads CASSQGKTEAFF. The CDR3 nucleotides are TGCGCCAGCAGCCAAGGGAAGACTGAAGCTTTCTTT.

The chain employs TRBV20-1 and TRBJ2-1; TRBD2 aligns across 8 bases. Germline values: CDR1 DFQATT, CDR2 SNEGSKA (reference sequence). V trimming: 5 bases; J trimming: 4 bases; junction bases outside the gene matches: 7. The CDR3 loop spans 14 amino acids. CDR3 DNA sequence: TGCAGTGCTTTTCCGGGACTAGGGTACAATGAGCAGTTCTTC. Protein sequence: CSAFPGLGYNEQFF.

The V gene is TRBV18, the J gene TRBJ1-1; no clear D. V was pared by 3 bases and J by 1 base, with 18 bases between. Germline V lookup: CDR1 KGHSH, CDR2 LQKENI. The CDR3 contains 17 residues. The CDR3, as DNA: TGTGCCAGCTCACCCCAGCCACCGATAGTTTCGAACACTGAAGCTTTCTTT. Translated: CASSPQPPIVSNTEAFF.